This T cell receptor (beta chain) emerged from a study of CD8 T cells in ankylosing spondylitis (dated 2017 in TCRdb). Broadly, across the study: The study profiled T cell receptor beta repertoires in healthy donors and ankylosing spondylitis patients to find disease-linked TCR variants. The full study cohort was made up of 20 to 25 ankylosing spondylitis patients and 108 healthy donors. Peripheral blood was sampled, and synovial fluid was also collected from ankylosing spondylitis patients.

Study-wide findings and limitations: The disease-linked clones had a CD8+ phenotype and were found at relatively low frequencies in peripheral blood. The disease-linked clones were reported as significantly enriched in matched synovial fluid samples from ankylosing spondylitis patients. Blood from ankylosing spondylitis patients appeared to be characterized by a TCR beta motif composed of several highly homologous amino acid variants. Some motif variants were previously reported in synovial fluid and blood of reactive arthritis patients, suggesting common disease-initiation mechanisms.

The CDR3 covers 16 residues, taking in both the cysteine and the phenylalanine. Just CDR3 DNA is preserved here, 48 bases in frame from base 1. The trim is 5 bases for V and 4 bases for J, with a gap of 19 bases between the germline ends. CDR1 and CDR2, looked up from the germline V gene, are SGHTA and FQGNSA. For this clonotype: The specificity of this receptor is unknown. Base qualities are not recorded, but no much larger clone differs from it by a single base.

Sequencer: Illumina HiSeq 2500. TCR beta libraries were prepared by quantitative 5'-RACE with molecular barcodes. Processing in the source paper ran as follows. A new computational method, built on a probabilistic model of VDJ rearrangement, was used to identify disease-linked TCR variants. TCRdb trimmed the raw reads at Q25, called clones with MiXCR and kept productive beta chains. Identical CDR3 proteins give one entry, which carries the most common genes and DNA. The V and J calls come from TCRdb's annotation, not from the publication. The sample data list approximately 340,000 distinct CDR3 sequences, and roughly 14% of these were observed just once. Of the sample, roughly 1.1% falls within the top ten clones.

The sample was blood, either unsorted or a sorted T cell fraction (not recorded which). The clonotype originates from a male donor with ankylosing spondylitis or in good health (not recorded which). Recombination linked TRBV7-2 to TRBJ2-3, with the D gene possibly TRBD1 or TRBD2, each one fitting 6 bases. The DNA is TGTGCCAGCAGCCCTCACGGAGGGGGTAGCGCAGATACGCAGTATTTT. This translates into CASSPHGGGSADTQYF.